This paragraph covers one TCR beta chain sequence. This specimen comes from a study of blood T cell repertoires in COVID-19. This table comes from immunoSEQ multiplex PCR, and its TCRdb copy is limited to in-frame clones, with some not included. The sample includes 130,000 to 150,000 clones, under 90% of them seen just once. The sequencing sample was made of peripheral blood. The receptor was derived from an elderly woman in a cohort sampled during active or convalescent COVID-19.

The CDR3 loop is CASSPGGGGSTDTQYF. In DNA, the CDR3 is TGCGCCAGCAGCCCCGGGGGCGGGGGGAGCACAGATACGCAGTATTTT. This chain joins TRBV5-1 and TRBJ2-3, with TRBD2 matching over 8 bases. The germline gives CDR1 SGHRS, CDR2 YFSETQ. This CDR3 comprises 16 residues. Trimming at V came to 4 bases and at J to 0 bases, leaving 7 bases not matched to a gene.